The present T cell receptor beta chain was sequenced within a study of persistence of HIV-infected CD4 T cells. The immunoSEQ assay was version 4, run in survey mode. The assay was immunoSEQ multiplex PCR, and TCRdb's table has in-frame clones only and misses some. The data show over 30,000 clones, with roughly 82% seen just once and roughly 6.7% held by the top ten. Germline V gene sequence: CDR1 SGDLS, CDR2 YYNGEE. J lost 0 bases, V lost 1 base, and 9 bases had no gene match. This CDR3 is 17 amino acids long. Cells were stimulated with CMV-infected fibroblast lysates at roughly 9.1 ug/mL. CD40L-negative CD69-negative CD45RO-high memory CD4+ T cells were sorted as populations depleted of antigen-responding cells. Points on this clone: Its antigen is as yet unknown.

The V gene is TRBV9, the J gene TRBJ2-5, with 7 bases identical to TRBD2. This clonotype was sampled from an adult woman with HIV who was CMV-seropositive. The sequencing used CD4+ T cells sorted from PBMCs after approximately 20-hour stimulation, collected from a patient who received antiretroviral therapy. The CDR3 is CASSVLPLAGHQETQYF. CDR3 nucleotide sequence: TGTGCCAGCAGCGTACTCCCATTAGCGGGCCACCAAGAGACCCAGTACTTC.